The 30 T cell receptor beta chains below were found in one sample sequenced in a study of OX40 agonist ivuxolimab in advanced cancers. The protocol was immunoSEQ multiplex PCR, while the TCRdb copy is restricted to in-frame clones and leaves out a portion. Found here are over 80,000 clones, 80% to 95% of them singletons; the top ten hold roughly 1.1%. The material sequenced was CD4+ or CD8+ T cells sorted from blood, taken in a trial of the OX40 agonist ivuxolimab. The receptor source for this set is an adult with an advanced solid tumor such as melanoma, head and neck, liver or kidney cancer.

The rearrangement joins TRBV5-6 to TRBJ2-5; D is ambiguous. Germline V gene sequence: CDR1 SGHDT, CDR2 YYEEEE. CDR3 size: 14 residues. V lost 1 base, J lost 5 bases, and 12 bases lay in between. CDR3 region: CASSLFRSRETQYF. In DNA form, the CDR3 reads TGTGCCAGCAGCTTGTTTCGGAGCCGGGAGACCCAGTACTTC.

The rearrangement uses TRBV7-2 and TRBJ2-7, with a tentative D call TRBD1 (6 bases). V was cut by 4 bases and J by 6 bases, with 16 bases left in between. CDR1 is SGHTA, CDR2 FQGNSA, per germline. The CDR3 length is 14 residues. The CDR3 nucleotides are TGTGCCAGCAGCTATTCCTTACAGGGCCGCGAGCAGTACTTC. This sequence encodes CASSYSLQGREQYF.

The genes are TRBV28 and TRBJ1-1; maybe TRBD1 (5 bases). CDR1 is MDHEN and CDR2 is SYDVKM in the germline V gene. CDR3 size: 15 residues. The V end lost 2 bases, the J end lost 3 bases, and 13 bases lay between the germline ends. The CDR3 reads CASSLPRTSHTEAFF. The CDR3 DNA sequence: TGTGCCAGCAGTTTACCCAGGACAAGCCACACTGAAGCTTTCTTT.

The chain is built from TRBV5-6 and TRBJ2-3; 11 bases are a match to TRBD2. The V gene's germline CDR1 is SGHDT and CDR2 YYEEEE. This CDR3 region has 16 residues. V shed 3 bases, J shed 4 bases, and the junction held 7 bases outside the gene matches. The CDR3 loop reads CASSWVAGGVSDTQYF. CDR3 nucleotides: TGTGCCAGCAGCTGGGTAGCGGGAGGGGTATCAGATACGCAGTATTTT. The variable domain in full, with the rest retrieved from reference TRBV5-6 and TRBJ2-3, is DAGVTQSPTHLIKTRGQQVTLRCSPKSGHDTVSWYQQALGQGPQFIFQYYEEEERQRGNFPDRFSGHQFPNYSSELNVNALLLGDSALYLCASSWVAGGVSDTQYFGPGTRLTVL.

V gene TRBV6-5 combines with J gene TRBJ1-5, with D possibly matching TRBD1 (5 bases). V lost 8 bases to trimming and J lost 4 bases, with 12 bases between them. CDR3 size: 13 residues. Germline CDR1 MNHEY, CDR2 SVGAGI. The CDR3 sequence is CASGRGINQPQHF. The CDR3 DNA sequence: TGTGCCAGCGGGCGGGGGATAAATCAGCCCCAGCATTTT.

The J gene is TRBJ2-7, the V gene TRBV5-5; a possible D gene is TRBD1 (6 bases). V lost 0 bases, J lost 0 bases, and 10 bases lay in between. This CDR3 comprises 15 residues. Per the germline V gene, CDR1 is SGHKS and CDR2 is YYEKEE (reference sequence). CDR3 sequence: CASSLEGGGSYEQYF. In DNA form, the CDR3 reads TGTGCCAGCAGCTTGGAAGGGGGTGGCTCCTACGAGCAGTACTTC.

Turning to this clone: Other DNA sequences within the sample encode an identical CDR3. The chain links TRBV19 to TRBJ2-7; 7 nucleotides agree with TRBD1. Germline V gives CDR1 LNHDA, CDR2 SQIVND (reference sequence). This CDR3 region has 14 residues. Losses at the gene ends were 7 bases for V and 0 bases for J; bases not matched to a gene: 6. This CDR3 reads CASTSGTDSYEQYF. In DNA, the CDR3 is TGTGCCAGTACCTCCGGGACAGACTCCTACGAGCAGTACTTC.

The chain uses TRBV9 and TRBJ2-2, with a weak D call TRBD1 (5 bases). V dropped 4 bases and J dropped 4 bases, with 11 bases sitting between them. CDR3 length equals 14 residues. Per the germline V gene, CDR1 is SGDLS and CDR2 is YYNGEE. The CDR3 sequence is CASSTGHPTGELFF. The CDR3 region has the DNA TGTGCCAGCAGCACCGGACATCCCACCGGGGAGCTGTTTTTT.

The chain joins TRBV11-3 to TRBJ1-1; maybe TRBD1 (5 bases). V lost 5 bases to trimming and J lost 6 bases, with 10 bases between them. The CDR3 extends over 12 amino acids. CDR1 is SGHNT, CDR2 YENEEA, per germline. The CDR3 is CASSPGKAEAFF. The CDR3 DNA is TGTGCCAGCAGCCCAGGGAAGGCTGAAGCTTTCTTT.

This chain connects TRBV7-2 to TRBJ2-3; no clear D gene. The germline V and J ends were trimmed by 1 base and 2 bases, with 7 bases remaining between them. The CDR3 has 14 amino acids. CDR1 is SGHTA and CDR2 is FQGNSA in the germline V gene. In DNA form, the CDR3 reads TGTGCCAGCAGCTTAGGCCGTGCCACAGATACGCAGTATTTT. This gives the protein CASSLGRATDTQYF. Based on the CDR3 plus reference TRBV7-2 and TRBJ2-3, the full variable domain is GAGVSQSPSNKVTEKGKDVELRCDPISGHTALYWYRQSLGQGLEFLIYFQGNSAPDKSGLPSDRFSAERTGGSVSTLTIQRTQQEDSAVYLCASSLGRATDTQYFGPGTRLTVL.

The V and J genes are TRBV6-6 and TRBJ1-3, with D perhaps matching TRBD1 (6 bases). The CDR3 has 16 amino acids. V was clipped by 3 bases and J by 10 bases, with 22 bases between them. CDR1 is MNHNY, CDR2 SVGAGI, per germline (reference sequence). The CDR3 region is CASSYPNRVPLGTIYF. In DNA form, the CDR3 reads TGTGCCAGCAGTTATCCTAACAGGGTACCTCTCGGGACCATATATTTT.

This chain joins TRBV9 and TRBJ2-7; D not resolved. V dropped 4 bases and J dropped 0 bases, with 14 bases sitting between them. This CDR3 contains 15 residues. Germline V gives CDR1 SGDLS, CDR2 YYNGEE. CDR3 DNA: TGTGCCAGCAGCCCACAGTTGGCCCTCTCCTACGAGCAGTACTTC. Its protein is CASSPQLALSYEQYF.

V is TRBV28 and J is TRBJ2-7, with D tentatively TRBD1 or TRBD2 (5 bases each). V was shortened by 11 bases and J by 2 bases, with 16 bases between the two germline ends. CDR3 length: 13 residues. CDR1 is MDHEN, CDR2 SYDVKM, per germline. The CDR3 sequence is CASGTRAPYEQYF. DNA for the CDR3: TGTGCCTCGGGGACCAGGGCCCCCTACGAGCAGTACTTC.

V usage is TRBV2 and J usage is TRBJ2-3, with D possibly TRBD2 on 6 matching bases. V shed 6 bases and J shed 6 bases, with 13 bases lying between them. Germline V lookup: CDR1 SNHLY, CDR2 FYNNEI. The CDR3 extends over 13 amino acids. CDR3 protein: CASREGRVDTQYF. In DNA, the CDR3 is TGTGCCAGCAGGGAGGGCAGGGTGGATACGCAGTATTTT.

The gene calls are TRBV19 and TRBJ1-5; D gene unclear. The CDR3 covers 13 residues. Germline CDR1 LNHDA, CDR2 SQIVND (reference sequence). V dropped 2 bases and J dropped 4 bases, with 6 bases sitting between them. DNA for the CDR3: TGTGCCAGTAGTATAACGAGGAATCAGCCCCAGCATTTT. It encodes CASSITRNQPQHF.

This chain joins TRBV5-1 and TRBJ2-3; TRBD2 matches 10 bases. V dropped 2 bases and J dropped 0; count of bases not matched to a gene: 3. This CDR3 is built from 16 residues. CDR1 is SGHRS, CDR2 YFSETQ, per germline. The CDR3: CASSLGLAASTDTQYF. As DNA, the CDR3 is TGCGCCAGCAGCTTAGGACTAGCGGCTAGCACAGATACGCAGTATTTT.

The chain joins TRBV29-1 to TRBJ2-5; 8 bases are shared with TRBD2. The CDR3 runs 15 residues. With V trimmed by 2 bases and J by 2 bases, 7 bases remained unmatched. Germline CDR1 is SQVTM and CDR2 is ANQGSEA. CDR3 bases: TGCAGCGTTGAAAGGGCCACTAGCGGTCAAGAGACCCAGTACTTC. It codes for CSVERATSGQETQYF.

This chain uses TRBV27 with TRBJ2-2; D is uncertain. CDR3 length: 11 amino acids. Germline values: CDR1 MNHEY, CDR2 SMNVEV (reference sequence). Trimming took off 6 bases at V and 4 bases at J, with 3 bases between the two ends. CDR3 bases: TGTGCCAGCAGGTCCACCGGGGAGCTGTTTTTT. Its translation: CASRSTGELFF.

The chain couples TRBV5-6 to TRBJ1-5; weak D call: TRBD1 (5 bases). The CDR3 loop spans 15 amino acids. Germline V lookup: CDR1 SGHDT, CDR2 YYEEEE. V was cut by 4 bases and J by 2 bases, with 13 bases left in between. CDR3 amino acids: CASSIGTFGNQPQHF. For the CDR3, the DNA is TGTGCCAGCAGCATAGGGACGTTCGGCAATCAGCCCCAGCATTTT.

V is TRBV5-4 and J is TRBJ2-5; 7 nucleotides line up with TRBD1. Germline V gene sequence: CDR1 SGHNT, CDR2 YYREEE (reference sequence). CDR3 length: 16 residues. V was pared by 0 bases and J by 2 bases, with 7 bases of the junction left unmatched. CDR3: CASSLGVTGNQETQYF. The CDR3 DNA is TGTGCCAGCAGCTTGGGGGTGACAGGGAATCAAGAGACCCAGTACTTC.

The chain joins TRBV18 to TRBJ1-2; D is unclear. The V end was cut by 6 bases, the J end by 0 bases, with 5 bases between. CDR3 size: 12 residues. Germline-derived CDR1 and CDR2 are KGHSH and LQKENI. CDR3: CASSLANYGYTF. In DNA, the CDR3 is TGTGCCAGCTCTCTAGCTAACTATGGCTACACCTTC.

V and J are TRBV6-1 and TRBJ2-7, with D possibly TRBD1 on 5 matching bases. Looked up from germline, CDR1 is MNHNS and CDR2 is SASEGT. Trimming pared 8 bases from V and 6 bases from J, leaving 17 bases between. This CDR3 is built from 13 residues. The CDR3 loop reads CASQGAPGLEQYF. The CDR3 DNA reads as TGTGCCAGCCAAGGGGCCCCGGGCCTCGAGCAGTACTTC.

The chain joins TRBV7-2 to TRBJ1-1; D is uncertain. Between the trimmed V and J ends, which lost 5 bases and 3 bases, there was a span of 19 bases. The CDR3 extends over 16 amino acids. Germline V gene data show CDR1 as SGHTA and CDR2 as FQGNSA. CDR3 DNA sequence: TGTGCCAGCAGCCTAATCGACGGGGTCCCGGACACTGAAGCTTTCTTT. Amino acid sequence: CASSLIDGVPDTEAFF.

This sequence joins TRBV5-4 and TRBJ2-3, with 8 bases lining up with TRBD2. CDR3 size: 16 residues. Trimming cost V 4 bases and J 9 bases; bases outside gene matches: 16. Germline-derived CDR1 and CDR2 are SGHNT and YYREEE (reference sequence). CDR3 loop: CASSQGGSGSHATQYF. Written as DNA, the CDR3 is TGTGCCAGCAGCCAAGGGGGGAGCGGGAGCCACGCCACGCAGTATTTT.

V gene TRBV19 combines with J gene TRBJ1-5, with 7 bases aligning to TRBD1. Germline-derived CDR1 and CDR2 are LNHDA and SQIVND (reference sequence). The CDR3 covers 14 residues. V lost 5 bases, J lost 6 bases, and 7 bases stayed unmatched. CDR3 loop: CASSRGGGGQPQHF. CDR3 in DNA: TGTGCCAGTAGTCGAGGGGGCGGCGGTCAGCCCCAGCATTTT.

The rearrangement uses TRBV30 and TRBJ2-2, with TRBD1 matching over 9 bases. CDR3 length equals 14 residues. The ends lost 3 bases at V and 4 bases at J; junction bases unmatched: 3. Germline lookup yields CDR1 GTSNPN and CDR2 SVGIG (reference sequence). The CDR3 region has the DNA TGTGCCTGGAGGGGACAGGGAGGCACCGGGGAGCTGTTTTTT. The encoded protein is CAWRGQGGTGELFF.

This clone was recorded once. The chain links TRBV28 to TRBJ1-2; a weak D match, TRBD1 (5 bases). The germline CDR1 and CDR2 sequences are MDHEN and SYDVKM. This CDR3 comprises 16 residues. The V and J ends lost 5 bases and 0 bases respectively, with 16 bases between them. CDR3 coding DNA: TGTGCCAGCAGTGGGGCTGGGGCCATTTCTAACTATGGCTACACCTTC. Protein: CASSGAGAISNYGYTF.

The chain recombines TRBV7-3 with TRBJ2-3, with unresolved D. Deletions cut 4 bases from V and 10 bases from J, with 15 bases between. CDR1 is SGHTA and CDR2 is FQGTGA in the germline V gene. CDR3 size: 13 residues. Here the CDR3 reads CASSSHNTAAQYF. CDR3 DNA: TGTGCCAGCAGCTCACACAACACGGCGGCGCAGTATTTT.

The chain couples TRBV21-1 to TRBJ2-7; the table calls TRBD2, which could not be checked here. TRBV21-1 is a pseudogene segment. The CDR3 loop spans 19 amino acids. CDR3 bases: TGTGCCAGCAGCTCGACCGGGACTAGCGGAGGACAAAGAGGGTACGAGCAGTACTTC. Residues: CASSSTGTSGGQRGYEQYF.

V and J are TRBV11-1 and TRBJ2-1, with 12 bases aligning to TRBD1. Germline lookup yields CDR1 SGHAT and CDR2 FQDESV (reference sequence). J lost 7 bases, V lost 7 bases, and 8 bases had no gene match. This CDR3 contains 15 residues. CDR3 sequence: CASTERDRGRNEQFF. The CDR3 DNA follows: TGTGCCAGCACCGAACGGGACAGGGGGCGGAATGAGCAGTTCTTC.